Listed here are 26 T cell receptor beta chains from one sample, sequenced in a study of blood T cell repertoires in COVID-19. The method was immunoSEQ multiplex PCR; TCRdb's version includes in-frame clones alone and lacks a portion of them. This table holds approximately 100,000 clones, less than 85% found once. Sequenced sample: peripheral blood. The receptors derive from a woman between 70 and 85 years old with active or convalescent COVID-19.

The V gene is TRBV23-1, the J gene TRBJ2-7, with 7 bases aligning to TRBD1. TRBV23-1 is assigned to the ORF class and has an uncertain function. CDR3 length: 19 amino acids. Trimming cost V 3 bases and J 3 bases; bases outside gene matches: 20. In nucleotides, the CDR3 is TGCGCCAGCAGTCATAATAAGGGGACAGAACGGGATGGGAACTACGAGCAGTACTTC. Its protein product is CASSHNKGTERDGNYEQYF.

The chain has TRBV9 and TRBJ2-2, with 7 bases matching TRBD1. The CDR3 runs to 16 residues. The ends lost 4 bases at V and 0 bases at J; junction bases unmatched: 6. Per germline, CDR1 SGDLS and CDR2 YYNGEE. The CDR3: CASSPRTGANTGELFF. The CDR3 DNA follows: TGTGCCAGCAGCCCCCGGACAGGTGCGAACACCGGGGAGCTGTTTTTT.

The chain carries TRBV19 and TRBJ2-7, with 9 bases lining up with TRBD1. Trimming cost V 5 bases and J 3 bases; bases outside gene matches: 8. This CDR3 region has 15 residues. Per the germline V gene, CDR1 is LNHDA and CDR2 is SQIVND (reference sequence). CDR3 in amino acids: CASSRMGTGLYEQYF. In DNA, the CDR3 is TGTGCCAGTAGTCGCATGGGGACAGGGCTCTACGAGCAGTACTTC.

The chain recombines TRBV28 with TRBJ1-3, with TRBD1 as a possible D gene (5 bases). The germline gives CDR1 MDHEN, CDR2 SYDVKM. V was clipped by 3 bases and J by 7 bases, with 16 bases between them. The CDR3 runs to 15 residues. CDR3 sequence reads: CASSFRRQGVNTIYF. The CDR3 region has the DNA TGTGCCAGCAGTTTCCGCCGCCAGGGTGTGAACACCATATATTTT.

The CDR3 DNA follows: TGTGCCAGCAGCTTAGGTAGTCGGGGGTATGGCTACACCTTC. Protein product: CASSLGSRGYGYTF. The J gene is TRBJ1-2, the V gene TRBV7-2; tentative D call: TRBD1 (5 bases). CDR1 is SGHTA and CDR2 is FQGNSA in the germline V gene. Trimming took off 1 base at V and 5 bases at J, with 11 bases between the two ends. The CDR3 is made up of 14 amino acids.

This chain uses TRBV28 with TRBJ1-3; D is perhaps TRBD1 (5 bases). The CDR3 runs to 16 residues. Trimming shortened V by 6 bases and J by 4 bases, and 19 bases separated the two germline ends. The germline gives CDR1 MDHEN, CDR2 SYDVKM. The CDR3, as DNA: TGTGCCAGCAGCTCGCGTCTCACCCCAGGGGGAAACACCATATATTTT. It specifies CASSSRLTPGGNTIYF. Complete variable domain (other parts from reference TRBV28 and TRBJ1-3): DVKVTQSSRYLVKRTGEKVFLECVQDMDHENMFWYRQDPGLGLRLIYFSYDVKMKEKGDIPEGYSVSREKKERFSLILESASTNQTSMYLCASSSRLTPGGNTIYFGEGSWLTVV.

The chain couples TRBV4-1 to TRBJ1-5; D ambiguous. CDR1 MGHRA and CDR2 YSYEKL come from the germline V gene. This CDR3 region has 15 residues. The V end was cut by 4 bases, the J end by 5 bases, with 15 bases between. The chain's CDR3 is CASSRDMQEDQPQHF. In DNA form, the CDR3 reads TGCGCCAGCAGCCGAGACATGCAGGAAGATCAGCCCCAGCATTTT.

The V gene is TRBV11-3, the J gene TRBJ1-4; the match to TRBD1 covers 11 bases. The CDR3 has 14 residues. From germline, CDR1 is SGHNT and CDR2 YENEEA. The ends lost 5 bases at V and 7 bases at J; junction bases unmatched: 3. The CDR3 region is CASSPDRGPEKLFF. CDR3 in DNA: TGTGCCAGCAGCCCGGACAGGGGGCCTGAAAAACTGTTTTTT.

This clone was seen a single time. The chain recombines TRBV5-4 with TRBJ2-1; 7 nucleotides agree with TRBD2. This CDR3 has 17 residues. V shed 4 bases, J shed 2 bases, and the junction held 12 bases outside the gene matches. Germline CDR1 is SGHNT and CDR2 is YYREEE (reference sequence). The CDR3 DNA sequence: TGTGCCAGCAGCCGACCCGGGCCAGCGGGGACCTACAATGAGCAGTTCTTC. As protein: CASSRPGPAGTYNEQFF.

This clone was recorded once. The genes are TRBV18 and TRBJ1-2; D gene unclear. V lost 2 bases and J 0 bases, leaving 10 bases between the germline ends. CDR1 and CDR2 from the germline V gene are KGHSH and LQKENI. The CDR3 runs to 15 residues. The CDR3 loop reads CASSPLAQANYGYTF. DNA for the CDR3: TGTGCCAGCTCACCATTGGCCCAAGCTAACTATGGCTACACCTTC.

This clone was seen once. The CDR3 bases are TGTGCCAGCAGCGCCGACATTAATCAGCCCCAGCATTTT. Its protein is CASSADINQPQHF. The chain couples TRBV9 to TRBJ1-5, with no clear D. The CDR3 length is 13 residues. Germline V gives CDR1 SGDLS, CDR2 YYNGEE. The ends were cut back, 3 bases at V and 4 bases at J, with 8 bases in the middle.

This chain joins TRBV28 and TRBJ2-1, with unresolved D. From germline, CDR1 is MDHEN and CDR2 SYDVKM. This CDR3 has 14 amino acids. The V end lost 5 bases, the J end lost 2 bases, and 10 bases lay between the germline ends. CDR3 nucleotide sequence: TGTGCCAGCAGTAGAGCGCCCCCCTACAATGAGCAGTTCTTC. Its protein product is CASSRAPPYNEQFF. Based on the CDR3 plus reference TRBV28 and TRBJ2-1, the full variable domain is DVKVTQSSRYLVKRTGEKVFLECVQDMDHENMFWYRQDPGLGLRLIYFSYDVKMKEKGDIPEGYSVSREKKERFSLILESASTNQTSMYLCASSRAPPYNEQFFGPGTRLTVL.

The chain uses TRBV18 and TRBJ2-3, with D perhaps TRBD1 (6 bases). The ends were cut back, 5 bases at V and 1 base at J, with 13 bases in the middle. Germline values: CDR1 KGHSH, CDR2 LQKENI. The CDR3 consists of 15 residues. CDR3 sequence reads: CASSSKGVGTDTQYF. DNA for the CDR3: TGTGCCAGCTCAAGCAAGGGGGTTGGCACAGATACGCAGTATTTT.

The chain carries TRBV28 and TRBJ1-5; 9 positions match TRBD1. V lost 3 bases and J lost 5; bases outside the gene matches: 5. This CDR3 has 15 amino acids. CDR1 is MDHEN and CDR2 is SYDVKM in the germline V gene. CDR3 loop: CASSLAGTGHQPQHF. CDR3 nucleotides: TGTGCCAGCAGTTTGGCCGGGACAGGGCATCAGCCCCAGCATTTT.

The rearrangement links TRBV2 to TRBJ1-5; D remains ambiguous. V was trimmed by 2 bases and J by 11 bases, leaving 13 bases between them. The germline gives CDR1 SNHLY, CDR2 FYNNEI. This CDR3 is built from 13 residues. CDR3 in DNA: TGTGCCAGCAGTGAATCGAAGGAGTCGGCCCAGCATTTT. It encodes CASSESKESAQHF.

This clone was recorded once. This chain uses TRBV14 with TRBJ2-1; possible D gene TRBD2, 6 bases. The length of the CDR3 is 17 residues. The V gene lost 6 bases and the J gene lost 2 bases, with 20 bases spanning the gap. In germline, CDR1 is SGHDN, CDR2 FVKESK. CDR3 DNA: TGTGCCAGCAGAGGGTCACTAGGAGGGAGAGCCTACAATGAGCAGTTCTTC. Translating gives CASRGSLGGRAYNEQFF.

This chain links TRBV7-2 with TRBJ1-6, with D uncertain. The germline V gene has CDR1 SGHTA and CDR2 FQGNSA. CDR3 length: 17 amino acids. The V gene lost 5 bases and the J gene lost 0 bases, with 14 bases spanning the gap. The CDR3 here is CASSRPPASSYNSPLHF. CDR3 coding DNA: TGTGCCAGCAGCCGGCCCCCAGCGAGCTCCTATAATTCACCCCTCCACTTT.

This sequence joins TRBV27 and TRBJ1-1; D is unresolved. Trimming left V 10 bases short and J 0 bases short, with 12 bases between. The CDR3 is made up of 13 amino acids. Germline assignment: CDR1 MNHEY and CDR2 SMNVEV (reference sequence). CDR3: CATSDILNTEAFF. DNA for the CDR3: TGTGCCACCTCAGACATACTGAACACTGAAGCTTTCTTT.

The rearrangement joins TRBV4-1 to TRBJ1-4, with 9 bases identical to TRBD1. The V segment lost 1 base and the J segment 6 bases; nucleotides outside the gene matches: 12. CDR3 size: 18 residues. Per the germline V gene, CDR1 is MGHRA and CDR2 is YSYEKL. CDR3 coding DNA: TGCGCCAGCAGCCAAGTACAGGGGGCATTTTCGGGTTATGAAAAACTGTTTTTT. Translation: CASSQVQGAFSGYEKLFF.

About this clone: This specimen includes other DNA sequences encoding the same CDR3. The gene calls are TRBV5-5 and TRBJ1-1, with 7 bases fitting TRBD1. V shed 0 bases, J shed 0 bases, and the junction held 2 bases outside the gene matches. Per germline, CDR1 SGHKS and CDR2 YYEKEE (reference sequence). This CDR3 contains 15 residues. CDR3 nucleotides: TGTGCCAGCAGCTTGGCTGGACAGGTGAACACTGAAGCTTTCTTT. Protein product: CASSLAGQVNTEAFF.

The chain is built from TRBV24-1 and TRBJ2-5; 7 bases fit TRBD1. The V gene's germline CDR1 is KGHDR and CDR2 SFDVKD. This CDR3 region has 14 residues. J was trimmed by 1 base and V by 4 bases; bases with no gene match: 2. The CDR3 coding sequence is TGTGCCACCAGTGAGCCAGGGGGCCAAGAGACCCAGTACTTC. Its protein is CATSEPGGQETQYF.

The chain couples TRBV2 to TRBJ1-5; 9 bases are a match to TRBD1. The germline V gene has CDR1 SNHLY and CDR2 FYNNEI. Germline trimming cut 7 bases from V and 0 bases from J; bases unmatched to any gene: 7. The CDR3 contains 16 residues. The CDR3 bases are TGTGCCAGCAAAAGGGACAGGGAAGGTAGCAATCAGCCCCAGCATTTT. Its translation is CASKRDREGSNQPQHF.

V gene TRBV11-2 combines with J gene TRBJ2-7; 8 bases align to TRBD1. Germline CDR1 is SGHAT and CDR2 is FQNNGV. The CDR3 is made up of 16 amino acids. V was clipped by 1 base and J by 5 bases; unmatched bases: 10. The CDR3 bases are TGTGCCAGCAGCTTAGCTCAACAGGGGGTACGCCACGAGCAGTACTTC. As protein: CASSLAQQGVRHEQYF.

The chain joins TRBV28 to TRBJ2-5, with 7 bases that match TRBD2. This CDR3 is 15 amino acids long. Germline V gene sequence: CDR1 MDHEN, CDR2 SYDVKM. With 3 bases clipped from V and 1 base from J, the junction kept 5 bases outside the gene matches. CDR3 loop: CASSFGSGAQETQYF. CDR3 in DNA: TGTGCCAGCAGTTTCGGGAGCGGGGCCCAAGAGACCCAGTACTTC.

The rearrangement joins TRBV6-1 to TRBJ1-2; D perhaps matches TRBD1 (5 bases). The CDR3 is made up of 13 amino acids. Germline V gives CDR1 MNHNS, CDR2 SASEGT. V was clipped by 1 base and J by 5 bases, with 8 bases between them. CDR3 amino acids: CASSEGQLYGYTF. The CDR3 DNA follows: TGTGCCAGCAGTGAAGGACAGTTATATGGCTACACCTTC.

A few counts support this clone. V and J are TRBV28 and TRBJ1-2; 9 bases match TRBD1. The germline V gene has CDR1 MDHEN and CDR2 SYDVKM. The CDR3 is 15 amino acids. The J segment lost 1 base and the V segment lost 5 bases, leaving 5 bases of the junction unmatched. Written as DNA, the CDR3 is TGTGCCAGCAGTCGGACAGGGGAGGTTAACTATGGCTACACCTTC. Residues: CASSRTGEVNYGYTF.